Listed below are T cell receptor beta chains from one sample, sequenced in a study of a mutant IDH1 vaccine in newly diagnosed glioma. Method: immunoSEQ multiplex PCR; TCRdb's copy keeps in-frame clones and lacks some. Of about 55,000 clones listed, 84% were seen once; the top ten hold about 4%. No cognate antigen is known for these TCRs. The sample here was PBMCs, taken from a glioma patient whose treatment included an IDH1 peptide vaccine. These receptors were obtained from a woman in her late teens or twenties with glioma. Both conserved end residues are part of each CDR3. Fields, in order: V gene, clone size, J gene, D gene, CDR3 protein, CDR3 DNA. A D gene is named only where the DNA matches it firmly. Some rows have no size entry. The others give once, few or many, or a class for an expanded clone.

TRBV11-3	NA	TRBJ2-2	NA	CASSLAPGFGAGELFF	NA
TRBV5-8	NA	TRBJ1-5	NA	CASSLLGLGNQPQHF	TGTGCCAGCAGCTTGCTGGGATTGGGCAATCAGCCCCAGCATTTT
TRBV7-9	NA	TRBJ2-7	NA	CASSARPDEQYF	TGTGCCAGCAGCGCGCGCCCGGACGAGCAGTACTTC
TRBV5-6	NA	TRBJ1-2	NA	CASSFSSVTASSYGYTF	TGTGCCAGCAGCTTTTCTTCCGTTACTGCCTCCTCCTATGGCTACACCTTC
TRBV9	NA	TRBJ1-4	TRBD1	CASSGDSSSEKLFF	TGTGCCAGCAGCGGGGACAGTAGTAGTGAAAAACTGTTTTTT
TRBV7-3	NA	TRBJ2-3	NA	CASSPINTDTQYF	TGTGCCAGCAGCCCCATCAACACAGATACGCAGTATTTT
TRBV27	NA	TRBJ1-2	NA	CASSYRAGNYGYTF	TGTGCCAGCAGCTACAGGGCTGGGAACTATGGCTACACCTTC
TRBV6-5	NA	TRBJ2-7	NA	CASSYLFGGLYEQYF	TGTGCCAGCAGTTACCTCTTCGGGGGGCTCTACGAGCAGTACTTC
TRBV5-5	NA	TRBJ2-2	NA	CASSWVIGARELFF	TGTGCCAGCAGCTGGGTCATCGGAGCGCGGGAGCTGTTTTTT
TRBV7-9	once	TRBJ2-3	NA	CASSLRRMSADTQYF	TGTGCCAGCAGCTTACGTCGAATGAGCGCAGATACGCAGTATTTT
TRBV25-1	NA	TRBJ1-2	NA	CASSGLGIIWGYTF	TGTGCCAGCAGTGGCCTCGGGATCATCTGGGGCTACACCTTC
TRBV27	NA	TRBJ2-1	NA	CASSLWDPGYNEQFF	TGTGCCAGCAGTTTATGGGATCCTGGATACAATGAGCAGTTCTTC
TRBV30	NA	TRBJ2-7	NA	CAWSRLREQYF	TGTGCCTGGAGTAGGCTCCGCGAGCAGTACTTC
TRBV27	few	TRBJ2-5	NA	CASSLGETQYF	TGTGCCAGCAGTTTGGGGGAGACCCAGTACTTC
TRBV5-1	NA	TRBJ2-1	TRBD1	CASSLGGTGGHEQFF	TGCGCCAGCAGCTTGGGAGGGACAGGGGGCCATGAGCAGTTCTTC
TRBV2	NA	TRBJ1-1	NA	CASSDGGMNTEAFF	TGTGCCAGCAGCGACGGGGGCATGAACACTGAAGCTTTCTTT
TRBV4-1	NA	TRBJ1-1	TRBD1	CASSPARAGTVMNTEAFF	TGCGCCAGCAGCCCCGCCCGAGCCGGGACAGTCATGAACACTGAAGCTTTCTTT
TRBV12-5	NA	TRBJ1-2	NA	CASGLVPGGNAYGYTF	TGTGCTAGTGGTTTGGTACCAGGAGGGAACGCCTATGGCTACACCTTC
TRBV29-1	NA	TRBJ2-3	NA	CSVKPGLRLPDTQYF	TGCAGCGTAAAACCGGGACTCCGTCTCCCTGATACGCAGTATTTT
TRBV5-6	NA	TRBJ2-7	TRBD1	CASSFGQGDHEQYF	TGTGCCAGCAGCTTTGGCCAGGGGGACCACGAGCAGTACTTC
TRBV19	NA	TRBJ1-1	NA	CASTNGAGMNTEAFF	TGTGCCAGTACCAACGGAGCAGGAATGAACACTGAAGCTTTCTTT
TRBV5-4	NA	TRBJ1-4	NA	CASSPGPLNEKLFF	TGTGCCAGCAGCCCCGGGCCTCTTAATGAAAAACTGTTTTTT
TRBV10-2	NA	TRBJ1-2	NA	CASSERVGGYGYTF	TGCGCCAGCAGTGAGAGGGTGGGGGGCTATGGCTACACCTTC